The clone carrying this TCR beta chain is a singleton in its sample. Its antigen is unidentified. The PCR employed 60 Vbeta primers together with 13 Jbeta primers. Produced via immunoSEQ multiplex PCR; TCRdb's table is partial and in-frame only. This table has more than 100,000 clones, 74% appearing once. There are 13 residues in the CDR3. The germline gives CDR1 ENHRY, CDR2 SYGVKD. Trimming left V 4 bases short and J 6 bases short, with 7 bases between. The data derive from a study of cytomegalovirus exposure and HLA in healthy donors. Study findings and constraints: Trimming of TCR beta V- and J-genes showed a link, identified in a later analysis, to a missense DCLRE1C variant. Relative to equally common others, HLA-associated TCR beta chains showed greater clonal expansion in a later analysis. Researchers reportedly found TCR beta sequences accurately predicted most subjects' HLA-A and HLA-B alleles.

Sequenced material: PBMCs. The receptor's source is a woman aged 45-65 years in good health and CMV-seropositive. This chain uses TRBV10-3 with TRBJ1-6; tentatively, D is TRBD1 (5 bases). The CDR3 is CAISGQINSPLHF. The CDR3 region has the DNA TGTGCCATCAGTGGACAGATTAATTCACCCCTCCACTTT.